The 19 T cell receptor beta chains below were found in one sample sequenced in a study of blood T cell repertoires in COVID-19. Profiled with immunoSEQ multiplex PCR; TCRdb holds only in-frame clones, not every one. The profile covers about 260,000 clones, with approximately 89% appearing a single time and about 9.2% taken by the ten largest. The sequencing input was peripheral blood. These receptors were collected from a middle-aged man who had recovered from COVID-19.

This clone was seen once. V usage is TRBV4-3 and J usage is TRBJ2-3; no reliable D call. This CDR3 contains 15 residues. The V end was cut by 1 base, the J end by 2 bases, with 10 bases between. Looked up from germline, CDR1 is LGHNA and CDR2 is YSLEER. CDR3 in DNA: TGCGCCAGCAGCCAAGGAGGCAGCTACACAGATACGCAGTATTTT. Translated, it gives CASSQGGSYTDTQYF.

The gene calls are TRBV6-5 and TRBJ2-4; 8 positions match TRBD2. The V and J ends lost 11 bases and 2 bases, in that order; junction bases with no gene match: 5. Germline V lookup: CDR1 MNHEY, CDR2 SVGAGI. This CDR3 comprises 13 residues. This chain's CDR3 is CAESGGPKNIQYF. DNA of the CDR3: TGTGCCGAGAGCGGGGGTCCCAAAAACATTCAGTACTTC.

This chain joins TRBV5-1 and TRBJ2-7; 10 bases are shared with TRBD1. In germline, CDR1 is SGHRS, CDR2 YFSETQ. CDR3 length: 17 amino acids. After removal of 4 bases from V and 4 bases from J, the junction contained 14 bases not matched to a gene. In nucleotides, the CDR3 is TGCGCCAGCAGCCTACGTCCCCGGGACAGGGGCGAATACGAGCAGTACTTC. Protein sequence: CASSLRPRDRGEYEQYF.

Points on this clone: The germline gene is not matched at one end of the junction; a read error may be the cause. The V gene is TRBV7-3, the J gene TRBJ2-1; 7 nucleotides agree with TRBD2. The CDR3 covers 15 residues. CDR1 SGHTA and CDR2 FQGTGA come from the germline V gene. Here the CDR3 DNA reads TGTGCCAGCAGCGTAACCGGGACTACTTACAATGAGCAGTTCTTC. It translates to CASSVTGTTYNEQFF.

This chain uses TRBV5-8 with TRBJ2-1; 7 bases agree with TRBD1. Germline assignment: CDR1 SGHTS and CDR2 YDEGEE. The ends lost 4 bases at V and 7 bases at J; junction bases unmatched: 8. This CDR3 is 14 amino acids long. The CDR3 loop is CASSKRQGWNEQFF. Written as DNA, the CDR3 is TGTGCCAGCAGCAAACGACAGGGATGGAATGAGCAGTTCTTC.

This clone appeared once. V is TRBV7-2 and J is TRBJ2-7, with unresolved D. CDR1 is SGHTA and CDR2 is FQGNSA in the germline V gene. Trimming removed 6 bases from V and 2 bases from J, with 17 bases in between. The CDR3 extends over 15 amino acids. The DNA for the CDR3 is TGTGCCAGCAGTCACCTTAGCAAGGCACCCTACGAGCAGTACTTC. It encodes CASSHLSKAPYEQYF.

The chain recombines TRBV28 with TRBJ1-1; 8 bases align to TRBD1. This CDR3 comprises 15 residues. V was clipped by 7 bases and J by 8 bases; unmatched bases: 15. Germline V gives CDR1 MDHEN, CDR2 SYDVKM. CDR3 sequence (DNA): TGTGCCAGCAATCCAGGGGGCCCTGGTCAGTGGGAAGCTTTCTTT. It translates to CASNPGGPGQWEAFF. Using reference TRBV28 and TRBJ1-1 for the parts outside the CDR3, the full variable domain is DVKVTQSSRYLVKRTGEKVFLECVQDMDHENMFWYRQDPGLGLRLIYFSYDVKMKEKGDIPEGYSVSREKKERFSLILESASTNQTSMYLCASNPGGPGQWEAFFGQGTRLTVV.

Only a few counts were recorded for this clone. The chain uses TRBV7-9 and TRBJ2-7, with a weak D call TRBD2 (6 bases). The CDR3 runs 15 residues. CDR1 SEHNR and CDR2 FQNEAQ come from the germline V gene (reference sequence). Trimming pared 1 base from V and 0 bases from J, leaving 10 bases between. CDR3: CASSLGPGGSYEQYF. The DNA for the CDR3 is TGTGCCAGCAGCTTAGGTCCCGGGGGCTCCTACGAGCAGTACTTC.

This sequence joins TRBV6-5 and TRBJ2-1; TRBD1 matches 7 bases. CDR1 is MNHEY, CDR2 SVGAGI, per germline. The CDR3 runs to 14 residues. The V segment lost 7 bases and the J segment 0 bases; nucleotides outside the gene matches: 3. This chain's CDR3 is CASNRGSSYNEQFF. CDR3 DNA sequence: TGTGCCAGCAACAGGGGTAGCTCCTACAATGAGCAGTTCTTC.

The rearrangement uses TRBV29-1 and TRBJ1-2, with TRBD1 matching over 7 bases. The CDR3 runs 13 residues. Trimming cost V 6 bases and J 5 bases; bases outside gene matches: 9. Per germline, CDR1 SQVTM and CDR2 ANQGSEA. Here the CDR3 reads CSVAPDRFYGYTF. The DNA of the CDR3 is TGCAGCGTCGCGCCGGACAGGTTTTATGGCTACACCTTC. Looking up the rest from reference TRBV29-1 and TRBJ1-2 gives the full variable domain: SAVISQKPSRDICQRGTSLTIQCQVDSQVTMMFWYRQQPGQSLTLIATANQGSEATYESGFVIDKFPISRPNLTFSTLTVSNMSPEDSSIYLCSVAPDRFYGYTFGSGTRLTVV.

V gene TRBV10-3 combines with J gene TRBJ2-3; D possibly corresponds to TRBD2 (6 bases). Germline V CDR1 and CDR2: ENHRY, SYGVKD. Trimming cost V 8 bases and J 0 bases, with 12 bases left between them. This CDR3 comprises 14 residues. For the CDR3, the DNA is TGTGCCATCCGGGGGAGCGGGAGCACAGATACGCAGTATTTT. It encodes CAIRGSGSTDTQYF.

The chain recombines TRBV7-2 with TRBJ2-6; 10 nucleotides line up with TRBD1. Trimming at V came to 5 bases and at J to 0 bases, leaving 10 bases not matched to a gene. CDR3 length: 19 amino acids. Germline loops: CDR1 SGHTA, CDR2 FQGNSA. This CDR3 is CASSTPTGGPSSGANVLTF. The CDR3 coding sequence is TGTGCCAGCAGCACCCCGACAGGGGGCCCCTCCTCTGGGGCCAACGTCCTGACTTTC.

J is TRBJ2-3 and V is TRBV29-1; D is unresolved. Germline assignment: CDR1 SQVTM and CDR2 ANQGSEA. The CDR3 has 13 residues. The germline V and J ends were trimmed by 6 bases and 0 bases, with 10 bases remaining between them. The CDR3 nucleotides read TGCAGCGTGCCCGGTTGGAGCACAGATACGCAGTATTTT. Translated: CSVPGWSTDTQYF.

This chain links TRBV2 with TRBJ2-5, with a possible D match to TRBD1 (6 bases). Per the germline V gene, CDR1 is SNHLY and CDR2 is FYNNEI. V lost 5 bases, J lost 4 bases, and 11 bases lay in between. This CDR3 region has 13 residues. In nucleotides, the CDR3 is TGTGCCAGCAGTCCTACAGGGAGAGAGACCCAGTACTTC. Protein sequence: CASSPTGRETQYF.

This clone was counted a few times. This chain links TRBV6-5 with TRBJ1-6; D gene unclear. CDR3 length: 13 amino acids. The germline CDR1 and CDR2 sequences are MNHEY and SVGAGI. V dropped 5 bases and J dropped 14 bases, with 16 bases sitting between them. The CDR3 coding sequence is TGTGCCAGCAGTCGCGAGGGCCCTCGGGCCCTCCACTTT. Its translation is CASSREGPRALHF.

The gene calls are TRBV12-5 and TRBJ1-5; no clear D. The CDR3 runs 15 residues. Germline V gene data show CDR1 as LGHNT and CDR2 as FRNRAP. V gave up 6 bases and J gave up 2 bases, with 14 bases separating them. CDR3 in amino acids: CASGQDIPGNQPQHF. The CDR3 DNA sequence: TGTGCTAGTGGCCAAGACATTCCTGGCAATCAGCCCCAGCATTTT.

The chain is built from TRBV29-1 and TRBJ1-2, with D perhaps TRBD1 (5 bases). CDR3 length: 14 amino acids. The V end lost 5 bases, the J end lost 5 bases, and 18 bases lay between the germline ends. Per the germline V gene, CDR1 is SQVTM and CDR2 is ANQGSEA. The CDR3 nucleotides are TGCAGCGTTTACCTACCAAGGGGTTCTTATGGCTACACCTTC. It encodes CSVYLPRGSYGYTF.

The chain recombines TRBV18 with TRBJ2-5; TRBD1 is a possible D gene (6 bases). Germline CDR1 KGHSH, CDR2 LQKENI. The length of the CDR3 is 13 residues. The ends were cut back, 3 bases at V and 3 bases at J, with 8 bases in the middle. Here the CDR3 DNA reads TGTGCCAGCTCACCTGGGACAAAAGAGACCCAGTACTTC. It codes for CASSPGTKETQYF.

This chain joins TRBV9 and TRBJ2-5; a weak D match, TRBD2 (5 bases). CDR1 is SGDLS, CDR2 YYNGEE, per germline. The CDR3 covers 14 residues. Trimming stripped 0 bases from V and 5 bases from J, with 11 bases between. CDR3 loop: CASSVGAGGETQYF. The CDR3 coding sequence is TGTGCCAGCAGCGTAGGGGCGGGCGGGGAGACCCAGTACTTC.